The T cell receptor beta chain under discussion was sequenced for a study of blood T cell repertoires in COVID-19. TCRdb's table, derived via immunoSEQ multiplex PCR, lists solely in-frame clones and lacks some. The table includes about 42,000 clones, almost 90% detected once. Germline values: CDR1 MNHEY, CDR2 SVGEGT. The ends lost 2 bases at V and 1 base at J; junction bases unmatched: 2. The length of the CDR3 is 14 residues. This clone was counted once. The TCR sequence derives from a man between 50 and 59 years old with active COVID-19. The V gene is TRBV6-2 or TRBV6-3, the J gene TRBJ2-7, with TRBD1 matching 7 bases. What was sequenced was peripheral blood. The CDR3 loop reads CASSYGTESYEQYF. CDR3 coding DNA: TGTGCCAGCAGTTACGGGACAGAGTCCTACGAGCAGTACTTC.